This T cell receptor beta chain emerged from a study of T cells in Graves' hyperthyroidism and ophthalmopathy. Researchers took RNA transcripts and amplified the TCR beta CDR3 regions from them. Carried out on the TCR CDR3, a first-round RT-PCR used the HTBI primer set. A single record per CDR3 protein comes from TCRdb applying MiXCR to the multiplex PCR reads. The data hold fewer than 350,000 distinct CDR3 sequences, with about a sixth observed a single time. The CDR3 has 15 residues. V was shortened by 3 bases and J by 2 bases, with 14 bases between the two germline ends. Per the germline V gene, CDR1 is MNHEY and CDR2 is SMNVEV (reference sequence).

The sequence came from a woman aged 40-49 years with Graves' ophthalmopathy. The gene calls are TRBV27 and TRBJ2-7; D might be TRBD2 (7 bases). Sequencing was carried out using blood. The CDR3 DNA is TGTGCCAGCAGTTTGGTGGGGGGGGGCCCCTACGAGCAGTACTTC. Encoded protein: CASSLVGGGPYEQYF.